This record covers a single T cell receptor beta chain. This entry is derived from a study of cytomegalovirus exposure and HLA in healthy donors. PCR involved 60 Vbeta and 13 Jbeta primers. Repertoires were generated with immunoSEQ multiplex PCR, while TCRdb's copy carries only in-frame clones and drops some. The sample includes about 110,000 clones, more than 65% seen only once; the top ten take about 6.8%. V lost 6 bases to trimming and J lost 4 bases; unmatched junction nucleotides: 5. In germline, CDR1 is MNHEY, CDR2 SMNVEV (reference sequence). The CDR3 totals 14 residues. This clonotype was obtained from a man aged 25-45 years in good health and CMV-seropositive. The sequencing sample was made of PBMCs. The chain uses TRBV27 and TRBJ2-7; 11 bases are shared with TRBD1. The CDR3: CASRRDRGVYEQYF. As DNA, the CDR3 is TGTGCCAGCAGGAGGGACAGGGGGGTATACGAGCAGTACTTC.